The rows below give T cell receptor beta chains drawn from one sample of a study of CD8 T cells in ankylosing spondylitis. TCRdb itself ran the 5' RACE reads through MiXCR, one entry per CDR3 protein. The sample has a few hundred thousand distinct CDR3 sequences, under 12% seen once; the top ten hold around a fifth. The sample consisted of blood, either unsorted or a sorted T cell fraction (not recorded which). Source of these receptors: a male donor with ankylosing spondylitis or in good health (not recorded which). Each CDR3 is given with its conserved first and last residue. A D gene is named only where the DNA matches it firmly. Clone size is not always given. Where it is, it says once, few, many or a class for expanded clones.

>few|TRBV7-3|14|-|TRBJ1-6
TGTGCCAGCAGCTCCGACAGAAGCTACTCACCCCTCCACTTT
CASSSDRSYSPLHF
>many|TRBV5-1|16|TRBD2|TRBJ2-3
TGCGCCAGCAGCTTGGTCGCGGGGGGGCGCGGAGATACGCAGTATTTT
CASSLVAGGRGDTQYF
>-|TRBV28|16|TRBD1|TRBJ2-5
TGTGCCAGCAGTTTAATAGGGACAGGGGGGAGAGAGACCCAGTACTTC
CASSLIGTGGRETQYF
>many|TRBV29-1|11|-|TRBJ2-3
TGCAGCGTTGCCCGAGCAGATACGCAGTATTTT
CSVARADTQYF
>many|TRBV5-6|14|TRBD1|TRBJ1-6
TGTGCCAGCAGTGGGGACAGGAACAAATCACCCCTCCACTTT
CASSGDRNKSPLHF
>many|TRBV5-1|15|-|TRBJ2-5
TGCGCCAGCAGGAACGACGGGGGGCCCTGGGAGACCCAGTACTTC
CASRNDGGPWETQYF
>many|TRBV20-1|16|TRBD2|TRBJ2-1
TGCAGTGCTCCCCTAAGGGGCGGGGGGCCCTACAATGAGCAGTTCTTC
CSAPLRGGGPYNEQFF
>many|TRBV7-6|15|TRBD1|TRBJ1-4
TGTGCCAGCAGCCCGAGTGGACAGGGTAATGAAAAACTGTTTTTT
CASSPSGQGNEKLFF
>many|TRBV20-1|16|-|TRBJ1-5
TGCAGTGCTAGGGTCCCTCGGGGGTATAGGAATCAGCCCCAGCATTTT
CSARVPRGYRNQPQHF
>few|TRBV15|14|-|TRBJ2-3
TGTGCCACCACCAAGGGGCTGTCAACAGATACGCAGTATTTT
CATTKGLSTDTQYF
>many|TRBV28|15|-|TRBJ2-5
TGTGCCAGCAGCTCACGGGACGCCACTCAAGAGACCCAGTACTTC
CASSSRDATQETQYF
>-|TRBV20-1|11|-|TRBJ1-3
TGCAGTGCCCAAACTGGAAACACCATATATTTT
CSAQTGNTIYF
>-|TRBV9|15|-|TRBJ1-6
TGTGCCAGCAGCCCCAGGGACGGTCAGGGTTCACCCCTCCACTTT
CASSPRDGQGSPLHF
>-|TRBV29-1|13|-|TRBJ2-7
TGCAGCGTTGAAGATGGGGGCAGGGTGGAGCAGTACTTC
CSVEDGGRVEQYF
>many|TRBV20-1|16|TRBD2|TRBJ2-3
TGCAGTGCTAGCCATCTTTCCGGGGGGACCAGAGATACGCAGTATTTT
CSASHLSGGTRDTQYF
>many|TRBV20-1|14|TRBD2|TRBJ2-4
TGCAGTGCTATCGCGGGGGGGGCCAAAAACATTCAGTACTTC
CSAIAGGAKNIQYF